A selection of T cell receptor beta chains follows, all from one sample in a study of human T cells and chemical hapten exposure. TCRdb independently ran MiXCR on the RACE reads; one entry per CDR3 protein. The data show 100,000 to 120,000 distinct CDR3 sequences, nearly 35% seen once. The sample here was whole blood, taken in connection with sensitization to the hapten diphenylcyclopropenone (DPC). The receptors derive from a man in his forties or fifties with alopecia areata. Some clones in this sample may be carry-over from other donors' samples. The CDR3 runs from the conserved cysteine through the conserved F or W. A D gene is named only where the DNA matches it firmly. The size field is filled for only some rows; it gives once, few, many or a size class.

d_gene: TRBD1
abundance: few
v_gene: TRBV5-1
CDR3aa: CASSSPTGMETQYF

d_gene: TRBD1
abundance: .
v_gene: TRBV5-1
CDR3aa: CASSLARDRPVQQYF

d_gene: .
abundance: .
v_gene: TRBV12-3/TRBV12-4
CDR3aa: CASSSPHTQYF

d_gene: TRBD1
abundance: .
v_gene: TRBV6-6
CDR3aa: CASRNPGQGAYEQFF

d_gene: .
abundance: .
v_gene: TRBV6-2/TRBV6-3
CDR3aa: CASSRLKTGANVLTF

d_gene: .
abundance: .
v_gene: TRBV28
CDR3aa: CASKVLTPYNSPLHF

d_gene: .
abundance: few
v_gene: TRBV12-3/TRBV12-4
CDR3aa: CASTLVARTDTQYF

d_gene: TRBD2
abundance: few
v_gene: TRBV12-3/TRBV12-4
CDR3aa: CASSAGLAGGGPTETQYF

d_gene: TRBD2
abundance: .
v_gene: TRBV7-2
CDR3aa: CASSLGLAGPAGDTQYF

d_gene: .
abundance: few
v_gene: TRBV7-6
CDR3aa: CASSSLTPDTQYF

d_gene: .
abundance: few
v_gene: TRBV25-1
CDR3aa: CASVRANTGELFF

d_gene: TRBD2
abundance: .
v_gene: TRBV29-1
CDR3aa: CSVPLAGVGTTGELFF

d_gene: .
abundance: .
v_gene: TRBV6-1
CDR3aa: CASSEASATGANVLTF

d_gene: .
abundance: .
v_gene: TRBV21-1
CDR3aa: CASRKGLARNEQFF

d_gene: TRBD2
abundance: .
v_gene: TRBV29-1
CDR3aa: CSVEKLAGQETQYF

d_gene: .
abundance: .
v_gene: TRBV5-1
CDR3aa: CASRRPEGPSTDTQYF

d_gene: TRBD2
abundance: .
v_gene: TRBV9
CDR3aa: CASSVDGRALYNEQFF

d_gene: .
abundance: .
v_gene: TRBV11-1
CDR3aa: CASSGGGFRGRLAGNTGELFF

d_gene: .
abundance: .
v_gene: TRBV24-1
CDR3aa: CATSDRVNIQYF

d_gene: .
abundance: .
v_gene: TRBV9
CDR3aa: CASSVVGASQETQYF

d_gene: TRBD2
abundance: .
v_gene: TRBV5-1
CDR3aa: CASSLGSSGNTGELFF

d_gene: .
abundance: once
v_gene: TRBV18
CDR3aa: CASSPGASLYGYTF

d_gene: TRBD2
abundance: .
v_gene: TRBV6-2/TRBV6-3
CDR3aa: CASSRREREGKGETQYF

d_gene: TRBD2
abundance: .
v_gene: TRBV29-1
CDR3aa: CSVGFRLAGGRGEQFF

d_gene: .
abundance: once
v_gene: TRBV7-2
CDR3aa: CASSSGFSSNEQFF

d_gene: TRBD2
abundance: few
v_gene: TRBV12-3/TRBV12-4
CDR3aa: CASSLDVPSGGTYEQYF

d_gene: .
abundance: few
v_gene: TRBV7-3
CDR3aa: CASSLNFNTEAFF

d_gene: .
abundance: .
v_gene: TRBV6-6
CDR3aa: CASSEKSTGMGTEAFF

d_gene: TRBD1
abundance: .
v_gene: TRBV29-1
CDR3aa: CSVGGRGGQPQHF

d_gene: .
abundance: .
v_gene: TRBV28
CDR3aa: CASSLGVGYEQYF

d_gene: TRBD2
abundance: few
v_gene: TRBV7-6
CDR3aa: CASSTRLASEQYF

d_gene: .
abundance: many
v_gene: TRBV6-4
CDR3aa: CASSLSGGTDTQYF

d_gene: TRBD1
abundance: few
v_gene: TRBV11-2
CDR3aa: CASSLPDRQETQYF

d_gene: TRBD2
abundance: .
v_gene: TRBV12-3/TRBV12-4
CDR3aa: CASSFATSGEGTQYF

d_gene: .
abundance: .
v_gene: TRBV29-1
CDR3aa: CSVEWADTGNTIYF

d_gene: .
abundance: few
v_gene: TRBV6-5
CDR3aa: CASSYGQGGDTQYF

d_gene: TRBD2
abundance: few
v_gene: TRBV5-1
CDR3aa: CASSRDYSSYNEQFF

d_gene: .
abundance: .
v_gene: TRBV28
CDR3aa: CASSLAGGVCDSPLHF

d_gene: TRBD2
abundance: once
v_gene: TRBV12-3/TRBV12-4
CDR3aa: CASSFGTSGGSYEQYF

d_gene: .
abundance: .
v_gene: TRBV12-3/TRBV12-4
CDR3aa: CASSSTGYPGDTQYF

d_gene: .
abundance: .
v_gene: TRBV10-3
CDR3aa: CAISESFTGSDTQYF

d_gene: .
abundance: once
v_gene: TRBV6-5
CDR3aa: CASSYAGWGDTQYF

d_gene: .
abundance: .
v_gene: TRBV29-1
CDR3aa: CSVVLGNTEAFF

d_gene: .
abundance: .
v_gene: TRBV7-2
CDR3aa: CASSIWPYNEQFF

d_gene: TRBD1
abundance: few
v_gene: TRBV12-3/TRBV12-4
CDR3aa: CASSSGGGQPQHF

d_gene: .
abundance: few
v_gene: TRBV7-6
CDR3aa: CASSLAPFNNEQFF

d_gene: .
abundance: .
v_gene: TRBV10-3
CDR3aa: CAISESTGEETQYF

d_gene: .
abundance: few
v_gene: TRBV9
CDR3aa: CASSVDWKNIQYF

d_gene: TRBD1
abundance: .
v_gene: TRBV5-1
CDR3aa: CASSQYGTVNNEQFF

d_gene: .
abundance: .
v_gene: TRBV4-2
CDR3aa: CASSQPGSNYGYTF

d_gene: .
abundance: .
v_gene: TRBV7-2
CDR3aa: CASSLRQFQSTPQHF

d_gene: TRBD1
abundance: .
v_gene: TRBV27
CDR3aa: CASSSLNRGLADTQYF